The next 17 T cell receptor beta chains were all read from a single sample in a study of T cells in Graves' hyperthyroidism and ophthalmopathy. TCR beta CDR3 regions were amplified from RNA transcripts. Researchers ran a first-round RT-PCR on the TCR CDR3 using the HTBI primer set. TCRdb passed the multiplex PCR reads through MiXCR, listing each CDR3 protein once. This sample has 600,000 to 900,000 distinct CDR3 sequences, with about a sixth found just once. The sequencing sample was made of blood. The receptors shown here come from a man aged 18 to 30 with Graves' hyperthyroidism.

The chain uses TRBV20-1 and TRBJ1-5; a weak D match, TRBD1 (5 bases). The CDR3 loop spans 14 amino acids. CDR1 and CDR2 (germline): DFQATT, SNEGSKA (reference sequence). The germline V and J ends were trimmed by 3 bases and 5 bases, with 14 bases remaining between them. In nucleotides, the CDR3 is TGCAGTGCTAGCAGTGGAGGAGGGGATCAGCCCCAGCATTTT. This gives the protein CSASSGGGDQPQHF.

This clonotype was recorded once. The CDR3 reads CASSVGGDLTYEQYF. The CDR3 DNA follows: TGTGCCAGCAGCGTAGGGGGGGACTTAACCTACGAGCAGTACTTC. The rearrangement links TRBV9 to TRBJ2-7; possible D gene TRBD2, 6 bases. The CDR3 totals 15 residues. With 0 bases removed from V and 2 bases from J, the gap between germline ends came to 12 bases. Germline V gene lookup returns CDR1 SGDLS and CDR2 YYNGEE.

This clonotype was picked up many times. The chain combines TRBV12-3 or TRBV12-4 with TRBJ1-5; D call uncertain. CDR3 size: 15 residues. Trimming removed 6 bases from V and 0 bases from J, with 12 bases in between. The CDR3 nucleotides are TGTGCCAGCAGGCCAGGTCTTTATAGCAATCAGCCCCAGCATTTT. Translation: CASRPGLYSNQPQHF.

This clonotype was seen only a few times. This chain connects TRBV7-9 to TRBJ2-3; TRBD1 matches 11 bases. Germline values: CDR1 SEHNR, CDR2 FQNEAQ (reference sequence). With V trimmed by 4 bases and J by 2 bases, 8 bases remained unmatched. CDR3 size: 17 residues. The DNA of the CDR3 is TGTGCCAGCAGCTGGGGCGGGACAGGGGGTCCCACAGATACGCAGTATTTT. This translates into CASSWGGTGGPTDTQYF.

This clonotype appeared many times. The chain joins TRBV20-1 to TRBJ2-1; the match to TRBD2 covers 7 bases. The J segment lost 5 bases and the V segment lost 0 bases, leaving 10 bases of the junction unmatched. Germline CDR1 reads DFQATT; CDR2 reads SNEGSKA (reference sequence). This CDR3 has 16 amino acids. The CDR3 is CSARDDGLAANNEQFF. DNA of the CDR3: TGCAGTGCTAGAGATGATGGCCTAGCGGCAAACAATGAGCAGTTCTTC.

This clonotype was counted ten times or more. The gene calls are TRBV28 and TRBJ2-2; perhaps TRBD1 as D (6 bases). V lost 3 bases and J lost 3, with 11 bases in between. The CDR3 consists of 15 residues. The germline V gene encodes CDR1 MDHEN and CDR2 SYDVKM. Written as DNA, the CDR3 is TGTGCCAGCAGTTTGGGGGCATTATACACCGGGGAGCTGTTTTTT. This gives the protein CASSLGALYTGELFF.

This clonotype has a handful of counts. A read error is possible here, since a much larger clone lies one base away. In DNA form, the CDR3 reads TGTGCCAGCAGCTTACAGGGCGGTTCAGATACGCAGTATTTT. Translation gives CASSLQGGSDTQYF. The chain uses TRBV7-9 and TRBJ2-3; possible D gene TRBD1, 5 bases. CDR1 SEHNR and CDR2 FQNEAQ come from the germline V gene (reference sequence). V lost 2 bases and J 4 bases, leaving 10 bases between the germline ends. CDR3 length: 14 residues.

This clonotype has ten or more counts. The V and J genes are TRBV6-1 and TRBJ2-4; no clear D. Germline CDR1 is MNHNS and CDR2 is SASEGT. CDR3 length equals 12 residues. The V and J ends lost 6 bases and 10 bases respectively, with 13 bases between them. In nucleotides, the CDR3 is TGTGCCAGCAGAGAAAAGGCCTCAATTCAGTACTTC. Translated, it gives CASREKASIQYF.

The rearrangement uses TRBV9 and TRBJ2-3; D is ambiguous. Germline V gene sequence: CDR1 SGDLS, CDR2 YYNGEE. V lost 3 bases and J 0 bases, leaving 14 bases between the germline ends. The CDR3 is 16 amino acids. The CDR3 spells CASSAYSGPSTDTQYF. The CDR3, as DNA: TGTGCCAGCAGCGCTTACAGTGGACCTAGCACAGATACGCAGTATTTT.

The chain has TRBV27 and TRBJ2-2, with D maybe TRBD1 (5 bases). The germline gives CDR1 MNHEY, CDR2 SMNVEV (reference sequence). Deletions cut 8 bases from V and 9 bases from J, with 22 bases between. The CDR3 spans 15 residues. CDR3 nucleotides: TGTGCCAGCTACACCCGAAAGCAGGGTGGTAGGGAGCTGTTTTTT. Amino acid sequence: CASYTRKQGGRELFF.

This clonotype was seen ten or more times. The chain has TRBV7-9 and TRBJ2-7; 12 bases match TRBD2. With V trimmed by 4 bases and J by 7 bases, 5 bases remained unmatched. The CDR3 consists of 14 residues. Germline assignment: CDR1 SEHNR and CDR2 FQNEAQ (reference sequence). The CDR3 DNA follows: TGTGCCAGCAGCTCGTGGACTAGCGGGACGGAGCAGTACTTC. It codes for CASSSWTSGTEQYF.

The chain joins TRBV5-1 to TRBJ2-5; D is unclear. Trimming removed 4 bases at V and 9 bases at J, with 19 bases between. CDR1 is SGHRS and CDR2 is YFSETQ in the germline V gene. The CDR3 length is 14 residues. This CDR3 is CASSVDNGVMSQYF. In nucleotides, the CDR3 is TGCGCCAGCAGCGTCGACAATGGGGTAATGTCCCAGTACTTC.

This clonotype was detected only once. The chain has TRBV7-2 and TRBJ2-7, with D perhaps TRBD1 (6 bases). Germline CDR1 SGHTA, CDR2 FQGNSA. This CDR3 is built from 15 residues. Trimming pared 4 bases from V and 3 bases from J, leaving 16 bases between. CDR3 amino acids: CASSSTTDSVYEQYF. The CDR3 DNA is TGTGCCAGCAGCTCAACCACGGACAGTGTCTACGAGCAGTACTTC. Full variable domain (outside the CDR3, taken from reference TRBV7-2 and TRBJ2-7): GAGVSQSPSNKVTEKGKDVELRCDPISGHTALYWYRQSLGQGLEFLIYFQGNSAPDKSGLPSDRFSAERTGGSVSTLTIQRTQQEDSAVYLCASSSTTDSVYEQYFGPGTRLTVT.

The V and J genes are TRBV10-3 and TRBJ2-5; TRBD2 is a possible D gene (6 bases). The germline V and J ends were trimmed by 6 bases and 5 bases, with 16 bases remaining between them. CDR1 and CDR2 (germline): ENHRY, SYGVKD. This CDR3 is built from 14 residues. The CDR3 bases are TGTGCCATCAGGCCGCAGAGCGGGTCGGAGACCCAGTACTTC. The encoded protein is CAIRPQSGSETQYF.

This clonotype was counted many times. The chain joins TRBV6-1 to TRBJ2-2; D is ambiguous. Germline-derived CDR1 and CDR2 are MNHNS and SASEGT. The CDR3 consists of 18 residues. The ends were cut back, 5 bases at V and 0 bases at J, with 19 bases in the middle. The CDR3 here is CASSYLYMPLANTGELFF. DNA of the CDR3: TGTGCCAGCAGTTACCTCTACATGCCCTTAGCGAACACCGGGGAGCTGTTTTTT.

The sample holds a few counts of this clonotype. The genes are TRBV5-1 and TRBJ2-5, with 13 positions matching TRBD2. The CDR3 length is 18 residues. With V trimmed by 4 bases and J by 5 bases, 14 bases remained unmatched. The germline V gene has CDR1 SGHRS and CDR2 YFSETQ. The CDR3 nucleotides read TGCGCCAGCAGCCTAATAACAGGGACTAGCGGGGTCCGGGAGACCCAGTACTTC. This translates into CASSLITGTSGVRETQYF.

This clonotype was detected ten times or more. V is TRBV30 and J is TRBJ2-7; D unresolved. Trimming pared 0 bases from V and 4 bases from J, leaving 7 bases between. This CDR3 is built from 12 residues. CDR1 is GTSNPN, CDR2 SVGIG, per germline (reference sequence). DNA of the CDR3: TGTGCCTGGAGTGTAAACTTGTACGAGCAGTACTTC. Translation: CAWSVNLYEQYF.